This T cell receptor (beta chain) is drawn from a study of blood T cells in healthy people across ages. Drawn from each donor were about 9 milliliters of peripheral blood. It was with a sample-barcoded 5' primer and a J-beta primer mix that a second PCR of about 6 to 12 cycles was run. A single record per CDR3 protein comes from TCRdb applying MiXCR to the 5' RACE reads. The repertoire has about 400,000 distinct CDR3 sequences, approximately 52% of them found once; the top ten carry under 60%. Whole-study results and caveats: Compared with aged donors, long-lived donors showed fewer expanded clones, suggesting selection. The donors' CMV status was not determined, possibly confounding changes in expanded clonotypes.

This clonotype is medium-sized within its sample. Its cognate antigen is unknown. This CDR3 is 17 amino acids long. V was pared by 3 bases and J by 0 bases, with 15 bases between. The germline V gene encodes CDR1 SQVTM and CDR2 ANQGSEA. The material sequenced was blood. The chain recombines TRBV29-1 with TRBJ2-6, with D possibly matching TRBD2 (6 bases). The receptor comes from a man in his sixties in good health. The CDR3 sequence: CSVEKEGSLSGANVLTF. The CDR3 coding sequence is TGCAGCGTTGAGAAGGAGGGATCCCTCTCTGGGGCCAACGTCCTGACTTTC.